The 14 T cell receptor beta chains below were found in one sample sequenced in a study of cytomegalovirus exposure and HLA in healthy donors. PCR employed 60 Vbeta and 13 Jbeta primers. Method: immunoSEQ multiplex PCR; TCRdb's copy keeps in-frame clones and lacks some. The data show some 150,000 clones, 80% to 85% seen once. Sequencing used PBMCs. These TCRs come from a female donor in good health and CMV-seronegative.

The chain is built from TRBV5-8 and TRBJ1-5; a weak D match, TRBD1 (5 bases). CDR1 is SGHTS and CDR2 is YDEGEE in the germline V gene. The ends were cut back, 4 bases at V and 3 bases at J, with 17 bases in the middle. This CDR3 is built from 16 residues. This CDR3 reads CASSQGDKGPNQPQHF. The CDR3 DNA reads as TGTGCCAGCAGCCAAGGGGATAAGGGGCCCAATCAGCCCCAGCATTTT.

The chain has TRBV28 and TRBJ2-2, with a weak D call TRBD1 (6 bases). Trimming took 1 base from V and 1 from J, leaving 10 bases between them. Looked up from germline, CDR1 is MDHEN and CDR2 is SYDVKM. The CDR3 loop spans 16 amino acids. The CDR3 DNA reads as TGTGCCAGCAGTTTATTGGGGGCCCAGAACACCGGGGAGCTGTTTTTT. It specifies CASSLLGAQNTGELFF.

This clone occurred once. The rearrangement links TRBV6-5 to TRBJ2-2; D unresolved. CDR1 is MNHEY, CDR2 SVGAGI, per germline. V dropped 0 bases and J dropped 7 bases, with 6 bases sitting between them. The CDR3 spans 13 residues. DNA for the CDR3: TGTGCCAGCAGTTACTCGACGGGCGGGGAGCTGTTTTTT. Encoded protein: CASSYSTGGELFF.

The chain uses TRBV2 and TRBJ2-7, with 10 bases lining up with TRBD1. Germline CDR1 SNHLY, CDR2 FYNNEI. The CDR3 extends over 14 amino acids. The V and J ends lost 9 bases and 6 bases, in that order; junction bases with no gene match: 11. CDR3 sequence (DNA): TGTGCCAGTGTATCTGGGACAGGGGTGTTCGAGCAGTACTTC. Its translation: CASVSGTGVFEQYF.

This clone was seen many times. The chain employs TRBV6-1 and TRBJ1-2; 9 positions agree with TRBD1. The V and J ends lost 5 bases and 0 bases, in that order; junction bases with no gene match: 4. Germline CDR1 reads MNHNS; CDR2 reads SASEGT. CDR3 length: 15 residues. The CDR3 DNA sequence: TGTGCCAGCAGTCCCCGGACAGGGGCTAACTATGGCTACACCTTC. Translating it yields CASSPRTGANYGYTF.

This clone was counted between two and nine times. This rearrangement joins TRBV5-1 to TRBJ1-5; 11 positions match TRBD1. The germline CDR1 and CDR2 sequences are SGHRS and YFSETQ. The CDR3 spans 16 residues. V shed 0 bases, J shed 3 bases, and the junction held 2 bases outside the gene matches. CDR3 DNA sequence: TGCGCCAGCAGCTTGGGGGACAGGGGGAACAATCAGCCCCAGCATTTT. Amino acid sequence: CASSLGDRGNNQPQHF. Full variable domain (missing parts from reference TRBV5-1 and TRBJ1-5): KAGVTQTPRYLIKTRGQQVTLSCSPISGHRSVSWYQQTPGQGLQFLFEYFSETQRNKGNFPGRFSGRQFSNSRSEMNVSTLELGDSALYLCASSLGDRGNNQPQHFGDGTRLSIL.

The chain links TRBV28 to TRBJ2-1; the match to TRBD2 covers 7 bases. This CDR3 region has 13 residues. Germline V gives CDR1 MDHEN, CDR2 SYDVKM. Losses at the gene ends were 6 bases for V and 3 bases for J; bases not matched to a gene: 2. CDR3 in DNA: TGTGCCAGCAGGGGGGACTACTACAATGAGCAGTTCTTC. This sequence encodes CASRGDYYNEQFF. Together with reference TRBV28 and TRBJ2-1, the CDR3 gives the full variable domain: DVKVTQSSRYLVKRTGEKVFLECVQDMDHENMFWYRQDPGLGLRLIYFSYDVKMKEKGDIPEGYSVSREKKERFSLILESASTNQTSMYLCASRGDYYNEQFFGPGTRLTVL.

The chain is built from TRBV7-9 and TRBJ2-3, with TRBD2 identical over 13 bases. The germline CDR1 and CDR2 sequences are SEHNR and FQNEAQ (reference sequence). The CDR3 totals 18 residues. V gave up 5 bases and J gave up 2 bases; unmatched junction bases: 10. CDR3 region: CASSPATGLAGNTDTQYF. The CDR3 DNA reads TGTGCCAGCAGCCCAGCCACGGGACTAGCGGGAAACACAGATACGCAGTATTTT.

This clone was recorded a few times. The CDR3 sequence is CASSFGTGTGDPSNQPQHF. For the CDR3, the DNA is TGTGCCAGCAGCTTCGGTACGGGGACAGGGGATCCGAGCAATCAGCCCCAGCATTTT. The chain carries TRBV13 and TRBJ1-5; 10 positions match TRBD1. V shed 3 bases and J 1 base; nucleotides not matched to a gene: 12. Germline CDR1 reads PRHDT; CDR2 reads FYEKMQ (reference sequence). This CDR3 comprises 19 residues. The variable domain in full, with the rest retrieved from reference TRBV13 and TRBJ1-5, is AAGVIQSPRHLIKEKRETATLKCYPIPRHDTVYWYQQGPGQDPQFLISFYEKMQSDKGSIPDRFSAQQFSDYHSELNMSSLELGDSALYFCASSFGTGTGDPSNQPQHFGDGTRLSIL.

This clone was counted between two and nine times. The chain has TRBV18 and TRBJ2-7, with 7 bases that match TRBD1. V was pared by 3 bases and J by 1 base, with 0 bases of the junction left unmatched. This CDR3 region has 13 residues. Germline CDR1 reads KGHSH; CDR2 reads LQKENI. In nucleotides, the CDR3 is TGTGCCAGCTCACCGGGACAGTCCTACGAGCAGTACTTC. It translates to CASSPGQSYEQYF.

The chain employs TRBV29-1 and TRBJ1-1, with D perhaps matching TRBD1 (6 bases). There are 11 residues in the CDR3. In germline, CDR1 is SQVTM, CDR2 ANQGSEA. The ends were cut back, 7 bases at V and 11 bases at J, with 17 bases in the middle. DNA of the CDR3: TGCAGCGGATCAGCAGGGGCATGGGCTTTCTTT. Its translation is CSGSAGAWAFF. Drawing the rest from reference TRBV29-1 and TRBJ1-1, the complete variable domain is SAVISQKPSRDICQRGTSLTIQCQVDSQVTMMFWYRQQPGQSLTLIATANQGSEATYESGFVIDKFPISRPNLTFSTLTVSNMSPEDSSIYLCSGSAGAWAFFGQGTRLTVV.

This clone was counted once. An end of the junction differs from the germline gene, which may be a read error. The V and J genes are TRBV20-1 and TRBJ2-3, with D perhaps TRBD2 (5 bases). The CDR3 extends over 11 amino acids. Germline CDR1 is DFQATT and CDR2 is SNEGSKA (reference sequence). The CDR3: CSAWTQPRPVF. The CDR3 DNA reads TGCAGTGCTTGGACTCAACCAAGGCCAGTCTTT.

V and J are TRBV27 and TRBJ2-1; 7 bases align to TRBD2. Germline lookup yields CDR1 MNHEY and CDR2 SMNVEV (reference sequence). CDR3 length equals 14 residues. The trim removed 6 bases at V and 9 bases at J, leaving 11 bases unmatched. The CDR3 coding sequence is TGTGCCAGCAGAGGGACTAAGGGGAAGGGTGAGCAGTTCTTC. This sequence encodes CASRGTKGKGEQFF.

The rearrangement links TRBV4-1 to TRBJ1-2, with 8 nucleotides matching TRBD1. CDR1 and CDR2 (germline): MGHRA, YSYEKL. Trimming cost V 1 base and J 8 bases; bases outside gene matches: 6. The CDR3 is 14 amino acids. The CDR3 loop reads CASSQGLRDRGYTF. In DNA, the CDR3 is TGCGCCAGCAGCCAAGGCCTCCGGGACAGGGGCTACACCTTC.